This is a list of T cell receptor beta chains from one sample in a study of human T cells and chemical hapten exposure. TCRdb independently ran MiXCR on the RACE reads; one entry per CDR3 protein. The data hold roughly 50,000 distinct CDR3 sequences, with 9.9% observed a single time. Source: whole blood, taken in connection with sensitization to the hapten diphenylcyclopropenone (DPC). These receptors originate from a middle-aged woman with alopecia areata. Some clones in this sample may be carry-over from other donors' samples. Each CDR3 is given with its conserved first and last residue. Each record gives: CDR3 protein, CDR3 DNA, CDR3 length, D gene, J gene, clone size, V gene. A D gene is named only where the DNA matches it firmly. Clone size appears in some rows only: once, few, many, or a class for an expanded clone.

CDR3: CASSPKRGGSDTQYF
DNA: TGTGCCAGCAGCCCTAAGCGGGGGGGATCAGATACGCAGTATTTT
length: 15
D: TRBD2
J: TRBJ2-3
size: .
V: TRBV7-2

CDR3: CASSQETSGGAGELFF
DNA: TGTGCCAGCAGCCAAGAGACTAGCGGGGGGGCCGGGGAGCTGTTTTTT
length: 16
D: TRBD2
J: TRBJ2-2
size: many
V: TRBV4-2

CDR3: CASSRQRGAGYSDEQYF
DNA: TGTGCCAGCTCACGGCAACGGGGGGCTGGGTACTCTGACGAGCAGTACTTC
length: 17
D: .
J: TRBJ2-7
size: few
V: TRBV18

CDR3: CSVERKNTEAFF
DNA: TGCAGCGTTGAGAGGAAGAACACTGAAGCTTTCTTT
length: 12
D: .
J: TRBJ1-1
size: .
V: TRBV29-1

CDR3: CASLRGGAGETQYF
DNA: TGTGCCAGTCTCCGCGGGGGGGCAGGGGAGACCCAGTACTTC
length: 14
D: TRBD2
J: TRBJ2-5
size: many
V: TRBV6-1

CDR3: CAWGKATREEKLFF
DNA: TGTGCCTGGGGGAAGGCCACCAGGGAAGAAAAACTGTTTTTT
length: 14
D: .
J: TRBJ1-4
size: .
V: TRBV30

CDR3: CSVVGRNEQYF
DNA: TGCAGCGTTGTTGGTAGAAACGAGCAGTACTTC
length: 11
D: .
J: TRBJ2-7
size: many
V: TRBV29-1

CDR3: CSVTTGLTNTEAFF
DNA: TGCAGTGTCACGACAGGACTAACGAACACTGAAGCTTTCTTT
length: 14
D: .
J: TRBJ1-1
size: few
V: TRBV20-1

CDR3: CASSQGNAGNTIYF
DNA: TGTGCCAGCTCACAGGGGAATGCTGGAAACACCATATATTTT
length: 14
D: .
J: TRBJ1-3
size: .
V: TRBV18

CDR3: CASSLALDRGQYF
DNA: TGTGCCAGCAGCCTCGCGTTGGACAGGGGGCAGTACTTC
length: 13
D: TRBD1
J: TRBJ2-7
size: .
V: TRBV7-2

CDR3: CASSQDVRPGSQETQYF
DNA: TGCGCCAGCAGCCAAGATGTTAGGCCGGGATCCCAAGAGACCCAGTACTTC
length: 17
D: .
J: TRBJ2-5
size: .
V: TRBV4-1

CDR3: CASSQDPYNEQFF
DNA: TGTGCCAGCAGCCAGGACCCGTACAATGAGCAGTTCTTC
length: 13
D: .
J: TRBJ2-1
size: many
V: TRBV6-4

CDR3: CASSLDGAKNIQYF
DNA: TGTGCCAGCAGTTTAGACGGAGCCAAAAACATTCAGTACTTC
length: 14
D: .
J: TRBJ2-4
size: .
V: TRBV12-3/TRBV12-4

CDR3: CASSQDPPSGGADTQYF
DNA: TGTGCCAGCAGCCAAGATCCCCCTAGCGGGGGGGCAGATACGCAGTATTTT
length: 17
D: TRBD2
J: TRBJ2-3
size: few
V: TRBV3-1

CDR3: CASSPSRRETQYF
DNA: TGCGCCAGCAGCCCCAGTCGACGAGAGACCCAGTACTTC
length: 13
D: .
J: TRBJ2-5
size: .
V: TRBV4-1

CDR3: CASSPGTGVSYNEQFF
DNA: TGTGCCAGCAGCCCAGGGACAGGGGTCTCCTACAATGAGCAGTTCTTC
length: 16
D: TRBD1
J: TRBJ2-1
size: .
V: TRBV7-6

CDR3: CASSQEQQAAHLEQYF
DNA: TGCGCCAGCAGCCAAGAACAACAAGCGGCTCACCTCGAGCAGTACTTC
length: 16
D: .
J: TRBJ2-7
size: once
V: TRBV4-1

CDR3: CASSPRDRGSPLHF
DNA: TGTGCCAGCTCACCACGGGACAGGGGCTCACCCCTCCACTTT
length: 14
D: TRBD1
J: TRBJ1-6
size: many
V: TRBV18

CDR3: CASSLQGDNQPQHF
DNA: TGTGCCAGCAGCCTACAGGGGGACAATCAGCCCCAGCATTTT
length: 14
D: TRBD1
J: TRBJ1-5
size: few
V: TRBV6-1

CDR3: CSVLGTGYEQYF
DNA: TGCAGCGTTTTGGGGACCGGATACGAGCAGTACTTC
length: 12
D: .
J: TRBJ2-7
size: .
V: TRBV29-1

CDR3: CASSEGWTSGYQETQYF
DNA: TGTGCCAGCAGTGAAGGTTGGACTAGCGGGTACCAAGAGACCCAGTACTTC
length: 17
D: TRBD2
J: TRBJ2-5
size: .
V: TRBV6-1

CDR3: CATISMTKSTDTQYF
DNA: TGTGCCACCATTTCGATGACAAAGAGCACAGATACGCAGTATTTT
length: 15
D: .
J: TRBJ2-3
size: few
V: TRBV24-1

CDR3: CASSEKYRVGQPQHF
DNA: TGTGCCAGCAGCGAAAAATACAGGGTCGGGCAGCCCCAGCATTTT
length: 15
D: .
J: TRBJ1-5
size: many
V: TRBV11-2

CDR3: CASSLTGVTEKLFF
DNA: TGCGCCAGCAGCCTGACAGGGGTAACTGAAAAACTGTTTTTT
length: 14
D: TRBD1
J: TRBJ1-4
size: .
V: TRBV5-1

CDR3: CASSPHRTGSTEAFF
DNA: TGTGCCAGCAGCCCCCACCGGACAGGGAGCACTGAAGCTTTCTTT
length: 15
D: TRBD1
J: TRBJ1-1
size: many
V: TRBV7-9

CDR3: CSASGTGDLNTEAFF
DNA: TGCAGTGCTAGTGGGACAGGGGATTTGAACACTGAAGCTTTCTTT
length: 15
D: TRBD1
J: TRBJ1-1
size: .
V: TRBV20-1

CDR3: CASSWSGQNTEAFF
DNA: TGCGCCAGCAGCTGGTCGGGACAGAACACTGAAGCTTTCTTT
length: 14
D: .
J: TRBJ1-1
size: .
V: TRBV5-1

CDR3: CASSRDLGETQYF
DNA: TGCGCCAGCAGCCGGGACTTGGGAGAGACCCAGTACTTC
length: 13
D: .
J: TRBJ2-5
size: .
V: TRBV4-3

CDR3: CASSLSLGSGAFTDTQYF
DNA: TGTGCCAGCAGTTTAAGCCTCGGTTCAGGGGCCTTCACAGATACGCAGTATTTT
length: 18
D: .
J: TRBJ2-3
size: few
V: TRBV12-3/TRBV12-4

CDR3: CASSRDRGPLQGGYTF
DNA: TGTGCCAGCAGCAGGGACAGGGGGCCTCTGCAAGGTGGCTACACCTTC
length: 16
D: TRBD1
J: TRBJ1-2
size: few
V: TRBV13

CDR3: CASVRGGSVYEQYF
DNA: TGTGCCAGCGTGCGCGGGGGCTCGGTTTACGAGCAGTACTTC
length: 14
D: .
J: TRBJ2-7
size: once
V: TRBV28

CDR3: CASSLFLQGNTGELFF
DNA: TGTGCCAGCAGCTTGTTTTTGCAGGGGAACACCGGGGAGCTGTTTTTT
length: 16
D: .
J: TRBJ2-2
size: few
V: TRBV5-6

CDR3: CAISHQGDRKVYGYTF
DNA: TGTGCCATCAGTCACCAGGGGGACAGGAAAGTCTATGGCTACACCTTC
length: 16
D: TRBD1
J: TRBJ1-2
size: many
V: TRBV10-3

CDR3: CASSFSTTEAFF
DNA: TGTGCCAGCAGTTTTTCAACCACTGAAGCTTTCTTT
length: 12
D: .
J: TRBJ1-1
size: .
V: TRBV6-6

CDR3: CASSGRDRGSMNTEAFF
DNA: TGTGCCAGCAGCGGCCGGGACAGGGGATCAATGAACACTGAAGCTTTCTTT
length: 17
D: TRBD1
J: TRBJ1-1
size: few
V: TRBV5-6

CDR3: CSVEASNYGYTF
DNA: TGCAGCGTTGAAGCCAGCAACTATGGCTACACCTTC
length: 12
D: .
J: TRBJ1-2
size: .
V: TRBV29-1

CDR3: CASSQEPTGTFTEAFF
DNA: TGTGCCAGCAGCCAAGAACCGACAGGTACGTTCACTGAAGCTTTCTTT
length: 16
D: .
J: TRBJ1-1
size: few
V: TRBV3-1